This T cell receptor (beta chain) was sequenced in a study of blood T cell repertoires in COVID-19. Looking at the study overall: Samples of COVID-19 (acute and convalescent) were obtained from the United States, Italy and Spain. T cells, B-cell-depleted T cells, or PBMCs supplied cDNA or gDNA.

This clone was detected once. Authors' data handling: Reference gene primer amplification in the assay estimated nucleated cell counts. Profiling relied on immunoSEQ multiplex PCR, and the TCRdb table lists in-frame clones only, not all of them. The DNA gave D and trimming, while V, J and clone size come from that table. The repertoire holds some 130,000 clones, with 90% as singletons. The receptor was isolated from a man between 50 and 59 years old with active COVID-19. The sample was peripheral blood.

CDR3 region: CASSLAEIARPSYEQYF. CDR3 nucleotide sequence: TGTGCCAGCAGCTTAGCGGAGATAGCCCGACCCTCCTACGAGCAGTACTTC. This chain links TRBV7-8 with TRBJ2-7, with D uncertain. Germline V gene sequence: CDR1 SGHVS, CDR2 FQNEAQ. CDR3 length equals 17 residues. V lost 0 bases and J lost 0, with 15 bases in between.